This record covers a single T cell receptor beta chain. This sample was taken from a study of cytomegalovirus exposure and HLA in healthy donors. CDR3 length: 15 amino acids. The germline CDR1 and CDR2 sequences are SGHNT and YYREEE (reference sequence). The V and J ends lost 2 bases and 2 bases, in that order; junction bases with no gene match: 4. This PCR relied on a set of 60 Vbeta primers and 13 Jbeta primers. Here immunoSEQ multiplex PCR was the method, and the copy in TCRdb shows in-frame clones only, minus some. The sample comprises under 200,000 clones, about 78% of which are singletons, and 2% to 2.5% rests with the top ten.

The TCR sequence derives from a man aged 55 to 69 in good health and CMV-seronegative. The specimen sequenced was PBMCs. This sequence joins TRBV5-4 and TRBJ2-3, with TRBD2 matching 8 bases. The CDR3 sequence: CASSFSGGTTDTQYF. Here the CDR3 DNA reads TGTGCCAGCAGCTTTTCGGGGGGGACCACAGATACGCAGTATTTT.